A selection of T cell receptor beta chains follows, all from one sample in a study of PD-L1 blockade in urothelial cancer. Using immunoSEQ multiplex PCR, the repertoire was profiled, and TCRdb retains in-frame clones only, with some absent. The table records more than 95,000 clones, more than 70% of them present only once. This sample comprised PBMCs, obtained around atezolizumab (anti-PD-L1) treatment. Source of these receptors: a man aged 45-65 years with urothelial cancer. Each CDR3 is given with its conserved first and last residue. Fields, in order: V gene, clone size, D gene, J gene, CDR3 DNA, CDR3 protein. A D gene is named only where the DNA matches it firmly. The size entry is marked missing in some rows and otherwise reads once, few, many or a size class.

TRBV11-2	once	-	TRBJ1-1	TGTGCCAGCAGCTTAGGGAGAATGAACACTGAAGCTTTCTTT	CASSLGRMNTEAFF
TRBV30	-	-	TRBJ1-5	TGTGCCTGGAGCTACAGTGAAGACCAGCCCCAGCATTTT	CAWSYSEDQPQHF
TRBV7-9	-	TRBD1	TRBJ2-1	TGTGCCAGCAGCCCCCTACAGGGGCACTTGGGTTACAATGAGCAGTTCTTC	CASSPLQGHLGYNEQFF
TRBV5-1	-	TRBD2	TRBJ2-2	TGCGCCAGCAGGTCAGGACTAGCGGGGTTAAACACCGGGGAGCTGTTTTTT	CASRSGLAGLNTGELFF
TRBV18	-	-	TRBJ2-1	TGTGCCAGCTCGCCCGCTCCACAGAATTACAATGAGCAGTTCTTC	CASSPAPQNYNEQFF
TRBV15	-	TRBD1	TRBJ2-2	TGTGCCACCAGCAGTCAGGGGGTTAACACCGGGGAGCTGTTTTTT	CATSSQGVNTGELFF
TRBV5-6	-	TRBD1	TRBJ1-2	TGTGCCAGCAGCGGGGACAGGGAGGGCTATGGCTACACCTTC	CASSGDREGYGYTF
TRBV7-3	-	-	TRBJ2-1	TGTGCCAGCAGCTCCACGCGTGACACTGAGCAGTTCTTC	CASSSTRDTEQFF
TRBV25-1	-	TRBD1	TRBJ1-1	TGTGCCAGCACTACAGGGGTAGGGAACACTGAAGCTTTCTTT	CASTTGVGNTEAFF
TRBV9	once	TRBD1	TRBJ1-1	TGTGCCAGCAGCGTAGCTGACAGGGTTTATGCTGAAGCTTTCTTT	CASSVADRVYAEAFF
TRBV18	-	-	TRBJ2-7	TGTGCCAGCTCACCAGGAGGCAGCCACTACGAGCAGTACTTC	CASSPGGSHYEQYF
TRBV28	-	-	TRBJ1-6	TGTGCCAGCATTAAAAAGGGGTACCATAATTCACCCCTCCACTTT	CASIKKGYHNSPLHF
TRBV10-2	-	TRBD2	TRBJ2-3	TGCGCCAGCAGTTACCTAGCGGGAGGGCCGGGGGGGGATACGCAGTATTTT	CASSYLAGGPGGDTQYF
TRBV6-5	few	-	TRBJ1-4	TGTGCCAGCAGTTACGACAGATGGGGTGAAAAACTGTTTTTT	CASSYDRWGEKLFF
TRBV28	-	-	TRBJ2-5	TGTGCCAGCAGTTTATTGGCTGGCATAGAGACCCAGTACTTC	CASSLLAGIETQYF
TRBV9	-	-	TRBJ2-1	TGTGCCAGCAGCGTAACACGGGTTCCCAATGAGCAGTTCTTC	CASSVTRVPNEQFF
TRBV19	-	TRBD2	TRBJ2-1	TGTGCCAGTAGCATGACTAGCGGGAGCCACAATGAGCAGTTCTTC	CASSMTSGSHNEQFF
TRBV5-4	-	TRBD2	TRBJ2-7	TGTGCCAGCACCCTAGCGGGAGCAAACGAGCAGTACTTC	CASTLAGANEQYF
TRBV20-1	-	-	TRBJ2-1	TGCAGTGCTAGTGAGCCGGAGCAGTTCTTC	CSASEPEQFF
TRBV19	-	-	TRBJ1-5	TGTGCCAGTAGTATAGATCCAGGGCCCAAGCCCCAGCATTTT	CASSIDPGPKPQHF